This entry describes one T cell receptor beta chain. Its specificity is unknown. Input was roughly 2.2 ug genomic DNA, or all available if less. Amplification used 60 V beta primers and 13 J beta primers. Clones were read by immunoSEQ multiplex PCR, and TCRdb kept only the in-frame ones, dropping some. The sample gives about 65,000 clones, about 89% of which show up once; around 10% is in the top ten. The sample's time point: after dendritic cell vaccination, including at tumor progression/relapse. The CDR3 consists of 15 residues. In germline, CDR1 is SGHDT, CDR2 YYEEEE. With V trimmed by 1 base and J by 1 base, 3 bases remained unmatched. The record originates from a study of glioma-infiltrating T cells after dendritic cell vaccination. General study results and limits: Complete blood and tumor specimen sets were limited to few patients.

The chain employs TRBV5-6 and TRBJ2-5; 8 positions agree with TRBD1. This sequence originates from a human donor with glioblastoma. The sequencing used blood, collected after dendritic cell vaccination. This chain's CDR3 is CASSLTTGAQETQYF. CDR3 nucleotide sequence: TGTGCCAGCAGCTTGACGACAGGGGCCCAAGAGACCCAGTACTTC.